The clone carrying this T cell receptor (beta chain) was recorded only once. Its antigen is as yet unknown. The data belong to a study of T-cell reconstitution after alpha-beta-depleted transplantation in children. The study, taken as a whole, reports: By about two months after transplant, alpha-beta T cells reportedly arose from several hundred graft clones that had expanded. After one year, T-cell counts and TCRbeta diversity mostly came from new T cells. Surviving recipient cells, namely T cells and thymic progenitors, were the source of high day-60 TCRbeta diversity in some patients.

The TCRbeta library was prepared with unique molecular identifiers. Using its own MiXCR run on the PCR reads, TCRdb lists one record per CDR3 protein. The profile shows about a million distinct CDR3 sequences, about 29% of them singletons. CDR3 length: 17 residues. After removal of 0 bases from V and 3 bases from J, the junction contained 11 bases not matched to a gene. Germline V CDR1 and CDR2: MNHEY, SMNVEV (reference sequence). The clonotype comes from a boy less than two years old who had a stem cell transplant for SCID, so the T cells may come from the graft donor. The chain combines TRBV27 with TRBJ2-7; TRBD1 matches at 7 bases. Sequences were derived from PBMCs, mostly from graft donor cells, sampled 360 days after TCRalphabeta/CD19-depleted stem cell transplant. The CDR3 loop is CASSLSKDRFYIYEQYF. CDR3 nucleotide sequence: TGTGCCAGCAGTTTATCCAAGGACAGGTTCTACATCTACGAGCAGTACTTC.